The clone carrying this TCR beta chain appeared once. The record originates from a study of OX40 agonist ivuxolimab in advanced cancers. The germline V gene encodes CDR1 MGHRA and CDR2 YSYEKL. Deletions cut 0 bases from V and 1 base from J, with 13 bases between. The CDR3 loop spans 17 amino acids. Measured with immunoSEQ multiplex PCR; TCRdb has only the in-frame clones, and not every one. The sample has approximately 68,000 clones, around nine tenths seen once. Autoimmune disease history or systemic immunosuppression led to patients being barred. The TCR originated in an adult with an advanced solid tumor such as melanoma, head and neck, liver or kidney cancer. This specimen was CD4+ or CD8+ T cells sorted from blood, taken in a trial of the OX40 agonist ivuxolimab. The J gene is TRBJ2-1, the V gene TRBV4-1, with D possibly being TRBD2 (5 bases). The DNA for the CDR3 is TGCGCCAGCAGCCAAGATCCGAGTAGAGGGTCCTACAATGAGCAGTTCTTC. Protein product: CASSQDPSRGSYNEQFF.